The clone carrying this T cell receptor beta chain showed up just a few times. Its antigen is currently unknown. Here immunoSEQ multiplex PCR was the method, and the copy in TCRdb shows in-frame clones only, minus some. The data show tens of thousands of clones, with 73% seen just once and around a fifth held by the top ten. This entry belongs to a study of CD4 T cells in relation to SARS-CoV-2 and coronaviruses. V gave up 1 base and J gave up 5 bases; unmatched junction bases: 7. The CDR3 has 15 residues. The V gene's germline CDR1 is LGHDT and CDR2 YNNKEL (reference sequence). Unexposed donor CD4+ T cells date from about 2011-2018, before the COVID-19 pandemic. The cells were cultured for 10 days before CD4+ T cells were isolated.

The clonotype was recovered from a human donor in good health. The rearrangement links TRBV3-1 (or the pseudogene TRBV3-2) to TRBJ1-2, with TRBD1 matching 7 bases. Material for sequencing was CD4+ T cells from PBMCs, cultured in vitro. The CDR3 nucleotides read TGTGCCAGCAGCCAAGGGACAGGCGATAGGTATGGCTACACCTTC. It translates to CASSQGTGDRYGYTF.